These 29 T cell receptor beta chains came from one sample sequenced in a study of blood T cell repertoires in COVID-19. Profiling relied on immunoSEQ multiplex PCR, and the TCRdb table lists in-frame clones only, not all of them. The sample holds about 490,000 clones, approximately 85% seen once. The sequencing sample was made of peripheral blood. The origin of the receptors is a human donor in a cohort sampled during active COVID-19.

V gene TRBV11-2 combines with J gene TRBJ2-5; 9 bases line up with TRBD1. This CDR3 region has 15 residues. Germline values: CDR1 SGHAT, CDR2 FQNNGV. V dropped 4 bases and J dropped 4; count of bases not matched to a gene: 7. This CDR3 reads CASSWGTGGRETQYF. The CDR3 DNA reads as TGTGCCAGCAGCTGGGGAACAGGGGGCCGAGAGACCCAGTACTTC.

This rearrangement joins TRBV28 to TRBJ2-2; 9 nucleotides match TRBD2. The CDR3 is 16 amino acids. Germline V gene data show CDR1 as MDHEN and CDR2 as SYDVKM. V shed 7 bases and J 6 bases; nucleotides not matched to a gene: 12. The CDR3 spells CASNFLRVAGAGELFF. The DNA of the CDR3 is TGTGCCAGCAATTTCTTAAGGGTAGCGGGAGCCGGGGAGCTGTTTTTT.

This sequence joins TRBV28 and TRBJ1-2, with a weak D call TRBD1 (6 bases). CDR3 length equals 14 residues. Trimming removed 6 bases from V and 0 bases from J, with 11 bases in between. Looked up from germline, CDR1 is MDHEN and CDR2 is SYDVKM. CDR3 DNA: TGTGCCAGCAGCCAGACAGGACCTAACTATGGCTACACCTTC. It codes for CASSQTGPNYGYTF.

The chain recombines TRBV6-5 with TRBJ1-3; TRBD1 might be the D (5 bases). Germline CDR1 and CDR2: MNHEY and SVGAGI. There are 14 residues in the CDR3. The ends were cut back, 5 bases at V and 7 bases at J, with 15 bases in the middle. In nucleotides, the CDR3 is TGTGCCAGCAGTCCCCGAGTAGGGGATAACACCATATATTTT. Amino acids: CASSPRVGDNTIYF.

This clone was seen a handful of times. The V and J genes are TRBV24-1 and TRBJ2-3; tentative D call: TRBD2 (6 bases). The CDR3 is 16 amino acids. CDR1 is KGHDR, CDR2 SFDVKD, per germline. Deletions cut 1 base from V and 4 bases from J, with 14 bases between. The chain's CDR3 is CATSDFGGVPPDTQYF. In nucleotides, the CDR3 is TGTGCCACCAGTGATTTCGGGGGAGTGCCCCCAGATACGCAGTATTTT.

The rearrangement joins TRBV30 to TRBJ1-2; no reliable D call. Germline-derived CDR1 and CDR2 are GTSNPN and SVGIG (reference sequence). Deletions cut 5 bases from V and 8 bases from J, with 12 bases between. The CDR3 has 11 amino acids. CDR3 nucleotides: TGTGCCTGGGCTATTCCCCTAGGCTACACCTTC. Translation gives CAWAIPLGYTF.

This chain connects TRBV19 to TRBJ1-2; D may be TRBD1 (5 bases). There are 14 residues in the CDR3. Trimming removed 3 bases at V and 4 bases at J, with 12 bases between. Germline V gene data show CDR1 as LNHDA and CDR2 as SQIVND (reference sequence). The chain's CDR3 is CASSIRDRFYGYTF. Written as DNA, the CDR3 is TGTGCCAGTAGTATTCGAGACAGATTCTATGGCTACACCTTC.

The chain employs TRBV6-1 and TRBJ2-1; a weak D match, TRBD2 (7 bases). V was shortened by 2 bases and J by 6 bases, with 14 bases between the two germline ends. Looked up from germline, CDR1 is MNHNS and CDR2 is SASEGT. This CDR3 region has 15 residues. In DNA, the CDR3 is TGTGCCAGCAGTGAACGGGGGCGGGAGACCAATGAGCAGTTCTTC. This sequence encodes CASSERGRETNEQFF.

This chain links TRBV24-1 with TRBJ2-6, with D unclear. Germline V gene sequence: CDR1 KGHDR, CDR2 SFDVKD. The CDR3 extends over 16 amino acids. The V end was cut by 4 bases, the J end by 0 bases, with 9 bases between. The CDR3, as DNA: TGTGCCACCAGTGACCCTAGGAGCTCTGGGGCCAACGTCCTGACTTTC. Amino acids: CATSDPRSSGANVLTF.

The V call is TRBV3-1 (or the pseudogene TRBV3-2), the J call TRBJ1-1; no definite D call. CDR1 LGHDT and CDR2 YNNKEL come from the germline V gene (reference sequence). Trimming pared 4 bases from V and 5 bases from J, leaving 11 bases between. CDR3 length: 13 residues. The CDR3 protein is CASSPRSVTEAFF. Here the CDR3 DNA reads TGTGCCAGCAGCCCCCGGAGCGTAACTGAAGCTTTCTTT.

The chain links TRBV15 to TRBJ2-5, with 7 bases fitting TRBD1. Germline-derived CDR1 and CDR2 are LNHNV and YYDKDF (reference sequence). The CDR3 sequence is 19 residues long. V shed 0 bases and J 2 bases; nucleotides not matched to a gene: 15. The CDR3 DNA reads TGTGCCACCAGCAGAGATCGGGTCACAGGGGCGCTATTTCAAGAGACCCAGTACTTC. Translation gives CATSRDRVTGALFQETQYF.

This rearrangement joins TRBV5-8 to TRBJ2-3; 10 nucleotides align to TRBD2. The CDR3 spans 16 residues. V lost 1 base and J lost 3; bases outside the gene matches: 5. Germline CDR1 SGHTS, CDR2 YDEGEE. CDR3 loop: CASSLSSGRGTDTQYF. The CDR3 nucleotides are TGTGCCAGCAGCTTGTCCAGCGGGAGGGGAACAGATACGCAGTATTTT.

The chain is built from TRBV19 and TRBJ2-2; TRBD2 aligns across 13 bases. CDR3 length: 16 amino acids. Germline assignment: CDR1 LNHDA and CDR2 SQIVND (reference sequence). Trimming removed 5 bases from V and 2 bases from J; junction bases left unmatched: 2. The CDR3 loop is CASSGGLAGNTGELFF. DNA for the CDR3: TGTGCCAGTAGTGGGGGACTAGCGGGAAACACCGGGGAGCTGTTTTTT.

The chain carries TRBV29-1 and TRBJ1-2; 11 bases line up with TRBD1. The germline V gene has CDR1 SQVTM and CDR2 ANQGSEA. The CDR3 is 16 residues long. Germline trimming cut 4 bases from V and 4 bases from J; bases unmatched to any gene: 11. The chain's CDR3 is CSVGVDRGLPGYGYTF. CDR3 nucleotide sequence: TGCAGCGTTGGTGTGGACAGGGGGCTGCCTGGCTATGGCTACACCTTC.

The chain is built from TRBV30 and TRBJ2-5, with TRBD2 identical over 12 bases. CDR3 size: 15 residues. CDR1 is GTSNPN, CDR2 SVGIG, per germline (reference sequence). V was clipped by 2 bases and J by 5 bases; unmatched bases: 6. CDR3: CAWSPGLAGRETQYF. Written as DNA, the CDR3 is TGTGCCTGGAGTCCAGGACTAGCGGGAAGGGAGACCCAGTACTTC.

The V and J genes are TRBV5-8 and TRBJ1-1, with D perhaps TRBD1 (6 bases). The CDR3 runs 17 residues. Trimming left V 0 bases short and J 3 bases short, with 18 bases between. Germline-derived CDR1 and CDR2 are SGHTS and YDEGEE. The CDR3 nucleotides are TGTGCCAGCAGCTTGGCTTGGGGGCGGACGGCTGACACTGAAGCTTTCTTT. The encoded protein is CASSLAWGRTADTEAFF.

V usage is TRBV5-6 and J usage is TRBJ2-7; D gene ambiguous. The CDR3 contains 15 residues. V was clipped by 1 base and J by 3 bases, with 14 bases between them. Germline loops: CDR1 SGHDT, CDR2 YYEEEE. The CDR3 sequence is CASSLSVVIDYEQYF. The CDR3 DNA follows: TGTGCCAGCAGCTTGAGTGTAGTGATAGACTACGAGCAGTACTTC.

This CDR3 reads CASSSPIGSPNTGELFF. The CDR3, as DNA: TGTGCCAGCAGCTCCCCGATAGGGAGTCCGAACACCGGGGAGCTGTTTTTT. The genes are TRBV7-9 and TRBJ2-2, with D maybe TRBD2 (5 bases). The V gene lost 4 bases and the J gene lost 0 bases, with 15 bases spanning the gap. The length of the CDR3 is 17 residues. CDR1 and CDR2 (germline): SEHNR, FQNEAQ (reference sequence).

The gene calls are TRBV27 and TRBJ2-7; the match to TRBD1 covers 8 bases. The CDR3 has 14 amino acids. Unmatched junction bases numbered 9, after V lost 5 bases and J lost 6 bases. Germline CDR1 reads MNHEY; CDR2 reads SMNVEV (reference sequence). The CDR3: CASSPRQGASEQYF. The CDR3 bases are TGTGCCAGCAGTCCGCGGCAGGGGGCGAGCGAGCAGTACTTC.

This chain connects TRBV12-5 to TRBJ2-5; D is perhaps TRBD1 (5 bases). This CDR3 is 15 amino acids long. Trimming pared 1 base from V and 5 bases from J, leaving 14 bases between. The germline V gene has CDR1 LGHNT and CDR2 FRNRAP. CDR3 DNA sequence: TGTGCTAGTGGTTTGGCAAACAGGTTGGGCGAGACCCAGTACTTC. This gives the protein CASGLANRLGETQYF.

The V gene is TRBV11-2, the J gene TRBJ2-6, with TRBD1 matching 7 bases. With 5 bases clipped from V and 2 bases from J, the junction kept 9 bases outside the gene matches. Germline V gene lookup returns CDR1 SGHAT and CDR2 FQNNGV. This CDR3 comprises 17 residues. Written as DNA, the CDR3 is TGTGCCAGCAGCACCCTTTTGACAGGGACTGGGGCCAACGTCCTGACTTTC. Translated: CASSTLLTGTGANVLTF.

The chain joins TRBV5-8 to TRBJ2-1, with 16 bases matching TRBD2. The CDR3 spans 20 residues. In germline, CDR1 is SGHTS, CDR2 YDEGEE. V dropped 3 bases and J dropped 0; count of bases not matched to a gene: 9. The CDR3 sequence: CASSYPGTSGRASSYNEQFF. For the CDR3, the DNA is TGTGCCAGCAGCTATCCCGGGACTAGCGGGAGGGCAAGCTCCTACAATGAGCAGTTCTTC.

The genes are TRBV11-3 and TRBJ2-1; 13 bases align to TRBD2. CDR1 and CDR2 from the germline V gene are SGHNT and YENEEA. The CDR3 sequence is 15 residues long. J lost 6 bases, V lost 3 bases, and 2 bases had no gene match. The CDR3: CASSFTSGRGNEQFF. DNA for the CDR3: TGTGCCAGCAGCTTTACTAGCGGGAGGGGCAATGAGCAGTTCTTC.

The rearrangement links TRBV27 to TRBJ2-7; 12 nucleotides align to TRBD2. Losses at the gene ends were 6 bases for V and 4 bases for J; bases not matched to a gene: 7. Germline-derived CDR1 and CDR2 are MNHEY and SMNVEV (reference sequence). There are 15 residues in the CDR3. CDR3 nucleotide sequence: TGTGCCAGCAGACCTGGACTAGCGGGATCTTACGAGCAGTACTTC. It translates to CASRPGLAGSYEQYF.

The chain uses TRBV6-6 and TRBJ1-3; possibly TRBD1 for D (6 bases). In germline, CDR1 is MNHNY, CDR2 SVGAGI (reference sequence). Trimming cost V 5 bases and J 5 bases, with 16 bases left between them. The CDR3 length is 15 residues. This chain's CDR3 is CASSPTGQGRNTIYF. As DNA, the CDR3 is TGTGCCAGCAGTCCTACAGGGCAAGGCCGAAACACCATATATTTT.

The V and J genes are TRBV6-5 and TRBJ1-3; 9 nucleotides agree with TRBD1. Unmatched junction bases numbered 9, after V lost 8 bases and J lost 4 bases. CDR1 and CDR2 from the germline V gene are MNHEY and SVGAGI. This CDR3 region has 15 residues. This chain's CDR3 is CASLSTGGLGNTIYF. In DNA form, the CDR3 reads TGTGCCAGCCTGTCAACAGGGGGCTTGGGAAACACCATATATTTT.

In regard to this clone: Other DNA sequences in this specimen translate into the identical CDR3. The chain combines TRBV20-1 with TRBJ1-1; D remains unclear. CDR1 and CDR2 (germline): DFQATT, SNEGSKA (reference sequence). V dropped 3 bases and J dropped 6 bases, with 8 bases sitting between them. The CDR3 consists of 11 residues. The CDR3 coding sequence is TGCAGTGCTAGCTGGGGAGCTGAAGCTTTCTTT. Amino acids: CSASWGAEAFF.

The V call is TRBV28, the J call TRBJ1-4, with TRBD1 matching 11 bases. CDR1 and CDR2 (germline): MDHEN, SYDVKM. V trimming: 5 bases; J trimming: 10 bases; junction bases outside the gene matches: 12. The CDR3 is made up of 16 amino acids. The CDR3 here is CASSPFLGTGGGKLFF. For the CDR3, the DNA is TGTGCCAGCAGTCCCTTTTTAGGGACAGGGGGAGGAAAACTGTTTTTT.

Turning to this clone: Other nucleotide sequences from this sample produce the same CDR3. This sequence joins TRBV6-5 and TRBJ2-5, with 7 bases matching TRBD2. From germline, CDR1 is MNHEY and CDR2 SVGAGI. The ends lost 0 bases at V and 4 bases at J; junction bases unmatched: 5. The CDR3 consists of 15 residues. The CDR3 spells CASSYSGGAGETQYF. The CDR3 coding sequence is TGTGCCAGCAGTTACTCGGGAGGGGCCGGAGAGACCCAGTACTTC.